The present TCR beta chain was sequenced within a study of PD-L1 blockade in urothelial cancer. Study as a whole: Each patient had 0 to 3 earlier chemotherapy regimens. Study-level results: When pretreatment blood TCR clonality was below the median, it predicted better survival. At 3 weeks on treatment, tumor-associated clones expanded more with durable benefit.

Sample contribution per patient ranged from 1 to 8, covering pretreatment and on-treatment. Germline loops: CDR1 MNHNY, CDR2 SVGAGI (reference sequence). CDR3 length equals 16 residues. With V trimmed by 2 bases and J by 4 bases, 5 bases remained unmatched. Generated by immunoSEQ multiplex PCR, the TCRdb table keeps only in-frame clones and is missing some. The profile shows approximately 46,000 clones, roughly 87% of them singletons. Concerning this clone: Its target is unknown.

The starting material was PBMCs, obtained around atezolizumab (anti-PD-L1) treatment. This sequence originates from a man aged 60 to 69 with urothelial cancer. This chain links TRBV6-6 with TRBJ2-3; 11 bases agree with TRBD2. CDR3 residues: CASSYLPSGGSDTQYF. The CDR3 DNA follows: TGTGCCAGCAGTTACCTCCCTAGCGGGGGGTCAGATACGCAGTATTTT.